Listed here are 7 T cell receptor beta chains from one sample, sequenced in a study of PD-1 blockade in classical Hodgkin lymphoma. Produced via immunoSEQ multiplex PCR; TCRdb's table is partial and in-frame only. The table shows about 58,000 clones, with approximately 90% occurring only once. All patients relapsed after autologous stem cell transplantation, and brentuximab vedotin exposure varied. Source: peripheral blood mononuclear cells (PBMCs), taken before the second cycle of nivolumab. Receptors were obtained from a human donor with classical Hodgkin lymphoma.

The V and J genes are TRBV9 and TRBJ2-2, with TRBD1 identical over 7 bases. The CDR3 contains 15 residues. The germline CDR1 and CDR2 sequences are SGDLS and YYNGEE. Trimming removed 4 bases from V and 6 bases from J; junction bases left unmatched: 9. The CDR3 coding sequence is TGTGCCAGCAGCCCAAAGACAGGGTTGGCCGGGGAGCTGTTTTTT. Its translation is CASSPKTGLAGELFF.

The chain couples TRBV27 to TRBJ2-7, with 8 bases lining up with TRBD1. The junction had 0 bases not matched to a gene; V was cut back by 3 bases and J by 2 bases. The CDR3 consists of 13 residues. Germline CDR1 MNHEY, CDR2 SMNVEV (reference sequence). The CDR3 sequence is CASSFRGPYEQYF. In nucleotides, the CDR3 is TGTGCCAGCAGTTTCAGGGGGCCCTACGAGCAGTACTTC.

The CDR3 is CASSQFTFGHEQYF. CDR3 in DNA: TGCGCCAGCAGTCAATTTACATTTGGACACGAGCAGTACTTC. The chain combines TRBV23-1 with TRBJ2-7; no firm D call. TRBV23-1 is an open reading frame whose function is uncertain. Trimming took 1 base from V and 5 from J, leaving 12 bases between them. The CDR3 sequence is 14 residues long.

This chain links TRBV27 with TRBJ2-7; TRBD2 agrees at 7 bases. This CDR3 comprises 13 residues. Germline CDR1 and CDR2: MNHEY and SMNVEV (reference sequence). V lost 8 bases and J lost 6; bases outside the gene matches: 10. CDR3 sequence (DNA): TGTGCCAGCCAAGGGAGGGCCTGGGGCGAGCAGTACTTC. Translation gives CASQGRAWGEQYF.

The chain recombines TRBV5-6 with TRBJ1-4; D gene ambiguous. Trimming cost V 0 bases and J 8 bases, with 11 bases left between them. Germline CDR1 and CDR2: SGHDT and YYEEEE. The CDR3 runs to 14 residues. Here the CDR3 reads CASSLARRNEKLFF. The CDR3 DNA reads as TGTGCCAGCAGCTTGGCGCGGAGGAACGAAAAACTGTTTTTT.

This chain connects TRBV15 to TRBJ2-3; D ambiguous. This CDR3 spans 15 amino acids. V was pared by 0 bases and J by 9 bases, with 16 bases between. CDR1 LNHNV and CDR2 YYDKDF come from the germline V gene (reference sequence). CDR3 amino acids: CATSREAAVGQTQYF. The CDR3 nucleotides are TGTGCCACCAGCAGAGAAGCTGCCGTCGGGCAGACGCAGTATTTT.

Written as DNA, the CDR3 is TGTGCCAGCAGTTTAGTAGGAGACAGTTACAATGAGCAGTTCTTC. Its protein product is CASSLVGDSYNEQFF. The rearrangement joins TRBV28 to TRBJ2-1, with D maybe TRBD1 (5 bases). Germline CDR1 MDHEN, CDR2 SYDVKM. Between the trimmed V and J ends, which lost 2 bases and 4 bases, there was a span of 12 bases. This CDR3 contains 15 residues.